This TCR beta chain derives from a study of Ad26.COV2.S vaccination and SARS-CoV-2 variants. This clone was seen a single time. The antigen is not known. This CDR3 region has 16 residues. Trimming removed 0 bases at V and 5 bases at J, with 13 bases between. Per the germline V gene, CDR1 is SGHVS and CDR2 is FQNEAQ. Study-level results: People who got the vaccine or the placebo had similar non-spike TCR breadth. CD8+ and CD4+ T cells specific for spike reportedly responded with substantial breadth after vaccination.

The table came from immunoSEQ multiplex PCR; TCRdb's copy has only in-frame clones and leaves some out. This repertoire shows under 550,000 clones, 85% to 90% found once; its top ten account for roughly 4%. As for treatment: 19 received Ad26.COV2.S at low or high dose, single or two shots; about 5 received placebo; per-sample allocation not given. Sampling was done on day 63 after the first vaccine or placebo injection. The vaccine antigen was prefusion-stabilized Wuhan SARS-CoV-2 spike. The sequences come from peripheral blood, collected in a trial of Ad26.COV2.S vaccine versus placebo. This receptor was identified in a person between 18 and 60 years old who received the Ad26.COV2.S COVID-19 vaccine or a placebo. V is TRBV7-8 and J is TRBJ1-4; D not certain. The CDR3 DNA is TGTGCCAGCAGCTTAGCGCCCTCGCGGGGAAATGAAAAACTGTTTTTT. It translates to CASSLAPSRGNEKLFF.